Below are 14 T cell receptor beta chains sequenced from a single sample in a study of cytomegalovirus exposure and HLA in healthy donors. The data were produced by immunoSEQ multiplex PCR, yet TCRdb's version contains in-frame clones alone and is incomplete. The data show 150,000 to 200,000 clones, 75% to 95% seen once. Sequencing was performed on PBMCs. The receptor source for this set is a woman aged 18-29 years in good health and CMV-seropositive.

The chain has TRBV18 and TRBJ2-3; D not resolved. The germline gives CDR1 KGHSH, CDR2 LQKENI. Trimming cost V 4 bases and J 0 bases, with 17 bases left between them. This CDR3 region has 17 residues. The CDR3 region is CASSLSSPTSSTDTQYF. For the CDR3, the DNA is TGTGCCAGCTCACTTTCAAGTCCTACTTCTAGCACAGATACGCAGTATTTT. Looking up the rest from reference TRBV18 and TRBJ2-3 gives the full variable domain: NAGVMQNPRHLVRRRGQEARLRCSPMKGHSHVYWYRQLPEEGLKFMVYLQKENIIDESGMPKERFSAEFPKEGPSILRIQQVVRGDSAAYFCASSLSSPTSSTDTQYFGPGTRLTVL.

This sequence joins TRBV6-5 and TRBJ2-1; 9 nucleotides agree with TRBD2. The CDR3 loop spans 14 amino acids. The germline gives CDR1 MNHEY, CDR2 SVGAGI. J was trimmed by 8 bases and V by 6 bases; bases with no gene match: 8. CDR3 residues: CASSDRVAGDEQFF. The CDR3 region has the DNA TGTGCCAGCAGCGACCGGGTAGCGGGAGATGAGCAGTTCTTC.

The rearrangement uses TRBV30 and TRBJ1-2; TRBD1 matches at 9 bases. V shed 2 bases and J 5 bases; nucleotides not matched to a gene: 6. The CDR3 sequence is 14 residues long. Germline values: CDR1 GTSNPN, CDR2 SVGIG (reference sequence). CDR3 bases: TGTGCCTGGAGTCCGGACAGGGGAAAATATGGCTACACCTTC. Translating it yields CAWSPDRGKYGYTF.

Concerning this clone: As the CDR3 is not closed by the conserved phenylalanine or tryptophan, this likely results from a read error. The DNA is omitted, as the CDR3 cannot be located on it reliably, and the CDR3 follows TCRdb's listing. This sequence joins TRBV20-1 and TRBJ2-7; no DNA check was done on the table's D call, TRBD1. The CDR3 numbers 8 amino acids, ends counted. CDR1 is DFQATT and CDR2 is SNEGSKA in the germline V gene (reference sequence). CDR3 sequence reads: CSVGTVDL.

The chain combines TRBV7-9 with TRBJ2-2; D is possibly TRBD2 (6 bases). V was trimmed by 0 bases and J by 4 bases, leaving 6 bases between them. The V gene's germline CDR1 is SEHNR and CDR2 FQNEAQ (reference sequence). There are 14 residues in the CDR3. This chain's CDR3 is CASSLAGGTGELFF. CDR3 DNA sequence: TGTGCCAGCAGCTTAGCGGGGGGCACCGGGGAGCTGTTTTTT.

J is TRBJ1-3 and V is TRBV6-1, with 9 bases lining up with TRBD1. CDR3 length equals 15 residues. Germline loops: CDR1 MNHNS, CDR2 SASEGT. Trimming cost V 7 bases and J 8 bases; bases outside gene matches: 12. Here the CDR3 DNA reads TGTGCCAGCACCCAGGCACAGGGGGCTAGTGACACCATATATTTT. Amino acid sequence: CASTQAQGASDTIYF.

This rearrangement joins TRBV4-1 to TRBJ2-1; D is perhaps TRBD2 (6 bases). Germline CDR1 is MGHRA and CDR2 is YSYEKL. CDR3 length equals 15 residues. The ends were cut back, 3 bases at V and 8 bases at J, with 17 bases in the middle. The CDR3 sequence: CASSHLSGGKDEQFF. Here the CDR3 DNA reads TGCGCCAGCAGCCACCTGAGCGGCGGGAAGGATGAGCAGTTCTTC.

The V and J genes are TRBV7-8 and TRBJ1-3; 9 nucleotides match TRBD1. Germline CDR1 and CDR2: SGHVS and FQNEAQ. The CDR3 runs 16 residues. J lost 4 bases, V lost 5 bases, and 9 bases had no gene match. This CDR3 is CASSPLQGATGNTIYF. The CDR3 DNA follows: TGTGCCAGCAGCCCATTACAGGGGGCCACAGGAAACACCATATATTTT.

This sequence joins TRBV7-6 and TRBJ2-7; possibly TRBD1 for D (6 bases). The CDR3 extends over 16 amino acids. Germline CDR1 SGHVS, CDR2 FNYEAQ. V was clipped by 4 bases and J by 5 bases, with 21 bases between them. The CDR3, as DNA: TGTGCCAGCAGCTCCGGACAGCCAACCCTTCGGGACGAGCAGTACTTC. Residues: CASSSGQPTLRDEQYF.

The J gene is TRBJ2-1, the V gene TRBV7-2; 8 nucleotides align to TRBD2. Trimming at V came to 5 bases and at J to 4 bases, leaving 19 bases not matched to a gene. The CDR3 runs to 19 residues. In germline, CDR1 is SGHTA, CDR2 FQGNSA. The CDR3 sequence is CASSPGAGGTKDHYNEQFF. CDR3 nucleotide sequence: TGTGCCAGCAGCCCTGGGGCGGGAGGTACCAAGGATCATTACAATGAGCAGTTCTTC. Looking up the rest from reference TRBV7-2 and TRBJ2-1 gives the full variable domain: GAGVSQSPSNKVTEKGKDVELRCDPISGHTALYWYRQSLGQGLEFLIYFQGNSAPDKSGLPSDRFSAERTGGSVSTLTIQRTQQEDSAVYLCASSPGAGGTKDHYNEQFFGPGTRLTVL.

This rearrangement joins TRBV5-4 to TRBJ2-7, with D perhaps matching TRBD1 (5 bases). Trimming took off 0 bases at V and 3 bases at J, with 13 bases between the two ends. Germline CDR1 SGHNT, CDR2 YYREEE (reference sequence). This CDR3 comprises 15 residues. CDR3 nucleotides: TGTGCCAGCAGCTTGGCAGGGCAGGGCGGCTACGAGCAGTACTTC. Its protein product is CASSLAGQGGYEQYF.

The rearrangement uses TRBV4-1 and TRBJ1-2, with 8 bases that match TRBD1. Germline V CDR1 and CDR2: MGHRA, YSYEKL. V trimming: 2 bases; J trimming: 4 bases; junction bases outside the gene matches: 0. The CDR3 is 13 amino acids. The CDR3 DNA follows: TGCGCCAGCAGCCAACAGGGGGCCTATGGCTACACCTTC. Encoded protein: CASSQQGAYGYTF.

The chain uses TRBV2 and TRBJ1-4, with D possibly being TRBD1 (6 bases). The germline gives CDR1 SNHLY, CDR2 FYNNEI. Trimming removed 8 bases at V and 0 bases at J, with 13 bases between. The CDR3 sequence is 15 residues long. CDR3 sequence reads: CASQRTGPTNEKLFF. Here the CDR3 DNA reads TGTGCCAGCCAGAGAACAGGGCCAACTAATGAAAAACTGTTTTTT.

The CDR3 spells CASSLKGTAYNEQFF. The DNA of the CDR3 is TGTGCCAGCAGCTTGAAGGGGACTGCTTACAATGAGCAGTTCTTC. The V call is TRBV11-3, the J call TRBJ2-1, with a possible D match to TRBD2 (6 bases). Trimming removed 3 bases from V and 4 bases from J, with 13 bases in between. The CDR3 loop spans 15 amino acids. CDR1 and CDR2 (germline): SGHNT, YENEEA.